The 18 T cell receptor beta chains presented below share a single source sample, sequenced in a study of CD8 T cells in ankylosing spondylitis. TCRdb re-analysed the 5' RACE reads in MiXCR, keeping a single row per CDR3 protein. In the table there are some 200,000 distinct CDR3 sequences, 20% to 30% of which are singletons. The sequenced sample consisted of blood, either unsorted or a sorted T cell fraction (not recorded which). These receptors originate from a male donor with ankylosing spondylitis or in good health (not recorded which).

This clonotype was counted ten times or more. CDR3 loop: CASSLKLTYEQYF. CDR3 nucleotide sequence: TGTGCCAGCAGTTTAAAGCTTACCTACGAGCAGTACTTC. This chain links TRBV12-3 or TRBV12-4 with TRBJ2-7; D unresolved. Trimming left V 2 bases short and J 2 bases short, with 7 bases between. The CDR3 has 13 amino acids.

The chain links TRBV6-5 to TRBJ2-1; a weak D match, TRBD2 (6 bases). Between the trimmed V and J ends, which lost 4 bases and 7 bases, there was a span of 8 bases. CDR3 length: 12 residues. Per the germline V gene, CDR1 is MNHEY and CDR2 is SVGAGI. The CDR3 coding sequence is TGTGCCAGCAGTTCCCGGGGGAATGAGCAGTTCTTC. Protein: CASSSRGNEQFF.

In its sample, this clonotype was seen many times. The chain carries TRBV12-3 or TRBV12-4 and TRBJ1-2; the D gene is possibly TRBD1 (6 bases). The CDR3 loop spans 13 amino acids. Trimming cost V 5 bases and J 4 bases, with 11 bases left between them. CDR3 protein: CASSGGQSYGYTF. In nucleotides, the CDR3 is TGTGCCAGCAGTGGAGGACAGTCCTATGGCTACACCTTC.

The sample holds many counts of this clonotype. The V gene is TRBV10-3, the J gene TRBJ2-3; D not resolved. Germline lookup yields CDR1 ENHRY and CDR2 SYGVKD. The CDR3 is 16 amino acids. The germline V and J ends were trimmed by 2 bases and 0 bases, with 12 bases remaining between them. CDR3 bases: TGTGCCATCAGTGAGACCCCGTCCGCGAGCACAGATACGCAGTATTTT. This encodes CAISETPSASTDTQYF.

This chain uses TRBV28 with TRBJ2-1; 10 bases agree with TRBD2. The CDR3 length is 15 residues. Germline CDR1 and CDR2: MDHEN and SYDVKM. J was trimmed by 9 bases and V by 3 bases; bases with no gene match: 8. The CDR3, as DNA: TGTGCCAGCAGTTTGCCGCTAGCGGGAGTCGGTGAGCAGTTCTTC. It codes for CASSLPLAGVGEQFF.

This clonotype was detected ten times or more. The chain recombines TRBV4-3 with TRBJ1-2; 7 positions match TRBD1. CDR1 LGHNA and CDR2 YSLEER come from the germline V gene. This CDR3 is built from 14 residues. J was trimmed by 8 bases and V by 0 bases; bases with no gene match: 6. This CDR3 reads CASSQETGIMGYTF. DNA of the CDR3: TGCGCCAGCAGCCAAGAGACAGGGATAATGGGCTACACCTTC.

In its sample, this clonotype was seen a few times. This chain connects TRBV5-1 to TRBJ2-1; D may be TRBD2 (7 bases). This CDR3 contains 16 residues. Germline V CDR1 and CDR2: SGHRS, YFSETQ. The V end lost 0 bases, the J end lost 8 bases, and 18 bases lay between the germline ends. The CDR3 DNA is TGCGCCAGCAGCTTGGCCACCGTTGTAGGGGGGGATGAGCAGTTCTTC. Translating it yields CASSLATVVGGDEQFF.

There are many counts of this clonotype. This chain links TRBV5-1 with TRBJ2-3; tentative D call: TRBD2 (6 bases). The CDR3 spans 14 residues. The V and J ends lost 7 bases and 2 bases respectively, with 14 bases between them. The germline V gene encodes CDR1 SGHRS and CDR2 YFSETQ. The CDR3 nucleotides read TGCGCCAGCGGGGACTCGGAGGCCACAGATACGCAGTATTTT. Residues: CASGDSEATDTQYF.

This clonotype was detected a few times. The chain uses TRBV5-5 and TRBJ2-3; D tentatively reads TRBD1 or TRBD2 (5 bases each). Trimming stripped 4 bases from V and 2 bases from J, with 17 bases between. The CDR3 consists of 16 residues. Germline-derived CDR1 and CDR2 are SGHKS and YYEKEE (reference sequence). As DNA, the CDR3 is TGTGCCAGCAGCCCCGGGGCAGCGTCTAACACAGATACGCAGTATTTT. Translating gives CASSPGAASNTDTQYF. Variable domain in full (rest from reference TRBV5-5 and TRBJ2-3): DAGVTQSPTHLIKTRGQQVTLRCSPISGHKSVSWYQQVLGQGPQFIFQYYEKEERGRGNFPDRFSARQFPNYSSELNVNALLLGDSALYLCASSPGAASNTDTQYFGPGTRLTVL.

The sample holds many counts of this clonotype. The V call is TRBV5-6, the J call TRBJ2-6; maybe TRBD1 (5 bases). The CDR3 is 16 residues long. Trimming stripped 0 bases from V and 10 bases from J, with 17 bases between. Germline-derived CDR1 and CDR2 are SGHDT and YYEEEE. The CDR3 DNA follows: TGTGCCAGCAGCTTGGAGTTGTCAGGGTACGTTAACGTCCTGACTTTC. It translates to CASSLELSGYVNVLTF.

This clonotype was counted ten times or more. V and J are TRBV6-2 or TRBV6-3 and TRBJ1-1; D might be TRBD1 (6 bases). Between the trimmed V and J ends, which lost 2 bases and 2 bases, there was a span of 12 bases. CDR3 length: 15 amino acids. Germline V gene data show CDR1 as MNHEY and CDR2 as SVGEGT. CDR3 in amino acids: CASSYVGRGNTEAFF. DNA of the CDR3: TGTGCCAGCAGTTACGTTGGCAGGGGTAACACTGAAGCTTTCTTT.

This clonotype was counted many times. This rearrangement joins TRBV7-2 to TRBJ2-1; 10 bases line up with TRBD1. The trim removed 8 bases at V and 5 bases at J, leaving 6 bases unmatched. The germline CDR1 and CDR2 sequences are SGHTA and FQGNSA. This CDR3 region has 14 residues. CDR3 DNA: TGTGCCAGCGGAAGGGGACAGGGGAACAATGAGCAGTTCTTC. As protein: CASGRGQGNNEQFF.

This chain joins TRBV4-2 and TRBJ2-6; tentative D call: TRBD2 (6 bases). CDR1 is LGHNA and CDR2 is YNFKEQ in the germline V gene. The CDR3 is 16 residues long. The V end lost 1 base, the J end lost 2 bases, and 9 bases lay between the germline ends. CDR3 residues: CASSQVGGAGANVLTF. The CDR3 nucleotides are TGTGCCAGCAGCCAAGTTGGAGGGGCTGGGGCCAACGTCCTGACTTTC.

This clonotype was observed at least ten times. This chain joins TRBV20-1 and TRBJ2-7, with TRBD2 matching 7 bases. The CDR3 extends over 16 amino acids. Germline V gene sequence: CDR1 DFQATT, CDR2 SNEGSKA (reference sequence). V shed 6 bases, J shed 2 bases, and the junction held 16 bases outside the gene matches. This chain's CDR3 is CSACPGEGLSAYEQYF. The CDR3, as DNA: TGCAGTGCGTGTCCCGGGGAGGGGCTCTCGGCCTACGAGCAGTACTTC.

This clonotype was picked up a small number of times. The rearrangement joins TRBV6-5 to TRBJ2-7, with 8 bases lining up with TRBD1. With V trimmed by 2 bases and J by 1 base, 7 bases remained unmatched. The CDR3 contains 16 residues. Per the germline V gene, CDR1 is MNHEY and CDR2 is SVGAGI. Here the CDR3 DNA reads TGTGCCAGCAGTTACCCCAGGACAGGGCCATCCTACGAGCAGTACTTC. The encoded protein is CASSYPRTGPSYEQYF.

This clonotype has only a few counts. The rearrangement joins TRBV20-1 to TRBJ1-6, with 10 nucleotides matching TRBD1. The germline gives CDR1 DFQATT, CDR2 SNEGSKA (reference sequence). The length of the CDR3 is 13 residues. V lost 3 bases and J lost 10; bases outside the gene matches: 3. CDR3: CSARGQGHSPLHF. For the CDR3, the DNA is TGCAGTGCTAGGGGACAGGGGCACTCACCCCTCCACTTT.

At least ten counts were recorded for this clonotype. The chain recombines TRBV29-1 with TRBJ2-1; 7 nucleotides align to TRBD1. V trimming: 7 bases; J trimming: 4 bases; junction bases outside the gene matches: 7. Germline CDR1 SQVTM, CDR2 ANQGSEA. This CDR3 is 13 amino acids long. The CDR3 here is CSGCRDSYNEQFF. The CDR3 DNA is TGCAGCGGGTGCCGGGACAGTTACAATGAGCAGTTCTTC.

This clonotype was observed many times. The chain carries TRBV5-6 and TRBJ2-7; D call uncertain. This CDR3 comprises 14 residues. The germline V and J ends were trimmed by 2 bases and 1 base, with 10 bases remaining between them. CDR1 is SGHDT and CDR2 is YYEEEE in the germline V gene. CDR3 sequence: CASSFLSRSYEQYF. The CDR3 DNA reads TGTGCCAGCAGCTTCCTTAGCCGTTCCTACGAGCAGTACTTC.